This T cell receptor (beta chain) is from a study of T-cell reconstitution after alpha-beta-depleted transplantation in children. This CDR3 is 14 amino acids long. V lost 6 bases, J lost 7 bases, and 13 bases lay in between. Unique molecular identifiers were incorporated during preparation of the TCRbeta library. TCRdb passed the PCR reads through MiXCR, listing each CDR3 protein once. There are 250,000 to 350,000 distinct CDR3 sequences in the sample; almost 10% occur only once, and around 10% lies in the top ten. The TCR sequence derives from a human donor who donated a stem cell graft to a child with SCID. Sequenced material: PBMCs from the stem cell graft donor, taken from the stem cell graft. J is TRBJ1-6 and V is TRBV12-3 or TRBV12-4; D is ambiguous. The CDR3 protein is CASSPNRENSPLHF. The CDR3 nucleotides read TGTGCCAGCAGCCCAAATAGGGAGAATTCACCCCTCCACTTT.